Listed below are T cell receptor beta chains from one sample, sequenced in a study of T cell changes during pregnancy in multiple sclerosis. The data were produced by immunoSEQ multiplex PCR, yet TCRdb's version contains in-frame clones alone and is incomplete. The sample includes 90,000 to 95,000 clones, approximately 90% of them seen just once. The source was peripheral blood, collected before pregnancy. All receptors come from a female donor with multiple sclerosis, enrolled in a pregnancy study. The CDR3 runs from the conserved cysteine through the conserved F or W. A D gene is named only where the DNA matches it firmly. Rows may omit the clone size; those that give it use once, few, many or a size class.

j_call clone_size d_call v_call cdr3_nt cdr3_aa
TRBJ2-3 . TRBD1 TRBV9 TGTGCCAGCAGCGTAGGACAGGGGGGGGACACAGATACGCAGTATTTT CASSVGQGGDTDTQYF
TRBJ1-4 . . TRBV13 TGTGCCAGCAGCGCCTCTCTACTGATGCATGAAAAACTGTTTTTT CASSASLLMHEKLFF
TRBJ2-7 . TRBD1 TRBV29-1 TGCAGCGTTGCCTCGCGACAGGGAATCTACGAGCAGTACTTC CSVASRQGIYEQYF
TRBJ2-3 . TRBD2 TRBV5-1 TGCGCCAGCAGCGATGTCGGGAGGGTCACGTCAGCAGATACGCAGTATTTT CASSDVGRVTSADTQYF
TRBJ1-3 . . TRBV9 TGTGCCAGCAGCGTATTAGACTCTGGAAACACCATATATTTT CASSVLDSGNTIYF
TRBJ2-7 . . TRBV27 TGTGCCAGCAGTTTCTCGGGGTCTCCCTACGAGCAGTACTTC CASSFSGSPYEQYF
TRBJ1-4 . . TRBV2 TGTGCCAGCAGCAAGGGGGGGTTTAATGAAAAACTGTTTTTT CASSKGGFNEKLFF
TRBJ1-5 . . TRBV29-1 TGCAGCGTTCAAGCGGGGGGTCAGCCCCAGCATTTT CSVQAGGQPQHF
TRBJ2-4 . TRBD2 TRBV6-1 TGTGCCAGCAGTGAATCGGCGGGAGGGGCCAAAAACATTCAGTACTTC CASSESAGGAKNIQYF
TRBJ2-7 . . TRBV5-1 TGCGCCAGCAGCTTACGGCTAGGAGACTACGAGCAGTACTTC CASSLRLGDYEQYF
TRBJ2-3 . . TRBV9 TGTGCCAGCAGCGTAGGGGGGGGGCCTGGAGATACGCAGTATTTT CASSVGGGPGDTQYF
TRBJ2-1 . . TRBV5-1 TGCGCCAGCACCCAAGGAGGACGGGACAATGAGCAGTTCTTC CASTQGGRDNEQFF
TRBJ1-2 once . TRBV9 TGTGCCAGCCGCGGGGCAGGGGTCTATGGCTACACCTTC CASRGAGVYGYTF
TRBJ1-4 . . TRBV2 TGTGCCAGCAGTGAGACGCTTGTAGGCAGGGTGGGCGAAAAACTGTTTTTT CASSETLVGRVGEKLFF
TRBJ2-1 . TRBD1 TRBV27 TGTGCCAGCAGTCGTCCCGGGACAGGGAATGAGCAGTTCTTC CASSRPGTGNEQFF
TRBJ2-2 . . TRBV7-3 TGTGCCAGCAGCTTAAGAGGGGGGGCGAACACCGGGGAGCTGTTTTTT CASSLRGGANTGELFF
TRBJ2-1 . . TRBV9 TGTGCCAGCAGCCCAGCGGGCTACAATGAGCAGTTCTTC CASSPAGYNEQFF